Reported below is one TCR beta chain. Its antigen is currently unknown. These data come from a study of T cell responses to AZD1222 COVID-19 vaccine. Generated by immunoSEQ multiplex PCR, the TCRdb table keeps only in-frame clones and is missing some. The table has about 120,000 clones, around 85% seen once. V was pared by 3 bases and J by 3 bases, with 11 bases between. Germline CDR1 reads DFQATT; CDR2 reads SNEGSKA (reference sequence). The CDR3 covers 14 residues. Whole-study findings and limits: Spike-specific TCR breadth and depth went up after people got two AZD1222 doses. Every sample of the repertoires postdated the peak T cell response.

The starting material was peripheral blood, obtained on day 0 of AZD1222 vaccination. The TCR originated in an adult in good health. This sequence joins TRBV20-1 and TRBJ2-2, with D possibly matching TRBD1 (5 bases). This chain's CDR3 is CSASLGADTGELFF. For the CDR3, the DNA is TGCAGTGCTAGTTTAGGGGCGGACACCGGGGAGCTGTTTTTT.